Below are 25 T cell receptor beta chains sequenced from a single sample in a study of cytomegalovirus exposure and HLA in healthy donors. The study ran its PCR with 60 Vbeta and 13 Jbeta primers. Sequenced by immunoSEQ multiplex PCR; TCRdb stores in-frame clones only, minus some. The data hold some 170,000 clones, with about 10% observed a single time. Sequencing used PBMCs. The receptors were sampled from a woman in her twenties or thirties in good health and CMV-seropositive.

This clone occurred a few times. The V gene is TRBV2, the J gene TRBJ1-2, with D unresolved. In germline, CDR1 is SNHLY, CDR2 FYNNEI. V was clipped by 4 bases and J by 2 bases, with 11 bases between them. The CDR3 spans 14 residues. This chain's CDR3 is CASSASPWNYGYTF. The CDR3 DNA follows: TGTGCCAGCAGTGCAAGCCCTTGGAACTATGGCTACACCTTC.

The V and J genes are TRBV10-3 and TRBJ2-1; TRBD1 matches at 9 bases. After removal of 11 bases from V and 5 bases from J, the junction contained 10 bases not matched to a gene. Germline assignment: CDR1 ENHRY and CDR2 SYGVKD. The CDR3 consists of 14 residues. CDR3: CAVETGGGNNEQFF. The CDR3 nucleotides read TGTGCCGTCGAAACAGGGGGCGGTAACAATGAGCAGTTCTTC.

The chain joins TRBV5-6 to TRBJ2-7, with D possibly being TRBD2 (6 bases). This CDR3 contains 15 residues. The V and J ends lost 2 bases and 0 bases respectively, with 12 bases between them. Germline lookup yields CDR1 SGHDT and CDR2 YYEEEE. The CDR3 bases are TGTGCCAGCAGCTTTGGGGGGAGGAGCTCCTACGAGCAGTACTTC. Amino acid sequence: CASSFGGRSSYEQYF.

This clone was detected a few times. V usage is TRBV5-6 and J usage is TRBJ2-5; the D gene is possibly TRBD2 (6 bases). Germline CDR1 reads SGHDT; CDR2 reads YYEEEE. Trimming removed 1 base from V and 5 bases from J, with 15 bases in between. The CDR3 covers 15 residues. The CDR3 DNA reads TGTGCCAGCAGCTTGTTTGGGGGAGGTAGGGAGACCCAGTACTTC. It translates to CASSLFGGGRETQYF.

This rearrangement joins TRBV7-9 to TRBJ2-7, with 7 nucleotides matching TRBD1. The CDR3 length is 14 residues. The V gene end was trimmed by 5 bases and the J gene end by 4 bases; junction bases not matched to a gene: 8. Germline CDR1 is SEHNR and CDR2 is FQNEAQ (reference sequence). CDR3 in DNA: TGTGCCAGCAGCCCTTCCGGACAGGCTTACGAGCAGTACTTC. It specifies CASSPSGQAYEQYF. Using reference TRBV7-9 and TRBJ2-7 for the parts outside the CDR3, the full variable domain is DTGVSQNPRHKITKRGQNVTFRCDPISEHNRLYWYRQTLGQGPEFLTYFQNEAQLEKSRLLSDRFSAERPKGSFSTLEIQRTEQGDSAMYLCASSPSGQAYEQYFGPGTRLTVT.

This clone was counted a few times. This chain's CDR3 is CASSPRGKDTEAFF. In DNA form, the CDR3 reads TGTGCCAGCAGCCCCCGGGGGAAGGACACTGAAGCTTTCTTT. The V call is TRBV5-6, the J call TRBJ1-1; possibly TRBD1 for D (5 bases). Germline loops: CDR1 SGHDT, CDR2 YYEEEE. Trimming left V 4 bases short and J 3 bases short, with 13 bases between. CDR3 length equals 14 residues. Full variable domain (remainder filled in from reference TRBV5-6 and TRBJ1-1): DAGVTQSPTHLIKTRGQQVTLRCSPKSGHDTVSWYQQALGQGPQFIFQYYEEEERQRGNFPDRFSGHQFPNYSSELNVNALLLGDSALYLCASSPRGKDTEAFFGQGTRLTVV.

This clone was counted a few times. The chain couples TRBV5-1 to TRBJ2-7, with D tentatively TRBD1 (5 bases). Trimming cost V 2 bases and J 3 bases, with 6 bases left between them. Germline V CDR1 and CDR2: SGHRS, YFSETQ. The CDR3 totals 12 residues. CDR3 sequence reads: CASSFDSYEQYF. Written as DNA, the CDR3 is TGCGCCAGCAGCTTCGACAGCTACGAGCAGTACTTC.

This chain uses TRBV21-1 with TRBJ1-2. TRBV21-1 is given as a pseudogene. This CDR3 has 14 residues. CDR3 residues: CASSPGEGTDGYTF. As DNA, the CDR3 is TGTGCCAGCTCCCCAGGGGAGGGGACGGACGGCTACACCTTC.

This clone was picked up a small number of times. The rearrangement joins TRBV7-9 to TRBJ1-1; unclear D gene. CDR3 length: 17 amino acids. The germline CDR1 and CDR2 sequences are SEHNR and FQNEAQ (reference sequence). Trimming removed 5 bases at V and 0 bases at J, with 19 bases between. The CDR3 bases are TGTGCCAGCAGCCTCTCTGGTAGCTGGAACATGAACACTGAAGCTTTCTTT. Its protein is CASSLSGSWNMNTEAFF.

CDR3 region: CASSRSSSGGQETQYF. The CDR3 DNA is TGTGCCAGCAGCCGTTCGTCCAGCGGAGGCCAGGAGACCCAGTACTTC. The genes are TRBV11-3 and TRBJ2-5; perhaps TRBD2 as D (5 bases). The CDR3 loop spans 16 amino acids. Per germline, CDR1 SGHNT and CDR2 YENEEA. Between the trimmed V and J ends, which lost 5 bases and 5 bases, there was a span of 21 bases.

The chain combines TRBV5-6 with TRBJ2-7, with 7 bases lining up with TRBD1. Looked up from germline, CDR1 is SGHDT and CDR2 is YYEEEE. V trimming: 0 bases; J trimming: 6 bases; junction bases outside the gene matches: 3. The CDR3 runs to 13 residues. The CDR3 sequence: CASSLVYRGEQYF. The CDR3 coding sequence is TGTGCCAGCAGCTTGGTCTACAGGGGCGAGCAGTACTTC.

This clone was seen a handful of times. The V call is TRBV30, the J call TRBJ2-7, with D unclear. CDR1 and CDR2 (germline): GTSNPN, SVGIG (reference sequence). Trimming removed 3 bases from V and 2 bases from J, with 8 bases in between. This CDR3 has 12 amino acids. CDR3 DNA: TGTGCCTGGAGAGGAACAGCCTACGAGCAGTACTTC. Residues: CAWRGTAYEQYF.

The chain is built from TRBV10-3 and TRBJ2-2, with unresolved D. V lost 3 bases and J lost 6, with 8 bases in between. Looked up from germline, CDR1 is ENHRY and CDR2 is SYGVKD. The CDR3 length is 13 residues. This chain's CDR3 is CAISESVSGELFF. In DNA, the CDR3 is TGTGCCATCAGTGAATCTGTATCCGGGGAGCTGTTTTTT.

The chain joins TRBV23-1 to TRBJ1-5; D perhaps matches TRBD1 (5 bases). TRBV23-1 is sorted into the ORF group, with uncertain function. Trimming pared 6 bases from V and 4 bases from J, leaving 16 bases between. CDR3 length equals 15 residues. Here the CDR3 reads CASRGGTEENQPQHF. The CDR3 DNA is TGCGCCAGCAGAGGCGGGACCGAAGAGAATCAGCCCCAGCATTTT.

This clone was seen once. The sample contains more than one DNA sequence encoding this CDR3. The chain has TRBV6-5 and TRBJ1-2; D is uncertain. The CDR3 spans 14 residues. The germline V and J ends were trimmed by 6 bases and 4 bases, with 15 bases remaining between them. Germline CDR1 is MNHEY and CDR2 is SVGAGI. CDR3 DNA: TGTGCCAGCAGCTCTGCGGCAAGATTCTATGGCTACACCTTC. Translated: CASSSAARFYGYTF.

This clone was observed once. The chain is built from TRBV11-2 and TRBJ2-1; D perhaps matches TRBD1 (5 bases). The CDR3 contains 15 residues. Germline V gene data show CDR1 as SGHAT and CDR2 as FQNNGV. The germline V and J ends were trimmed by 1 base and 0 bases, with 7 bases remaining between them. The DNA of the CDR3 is TGTGCCAGCAGCTTAGGGGGCTTCTCCTACAATGAGCAGTTCTTC. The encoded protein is CASSLGGFSYNEQFF.

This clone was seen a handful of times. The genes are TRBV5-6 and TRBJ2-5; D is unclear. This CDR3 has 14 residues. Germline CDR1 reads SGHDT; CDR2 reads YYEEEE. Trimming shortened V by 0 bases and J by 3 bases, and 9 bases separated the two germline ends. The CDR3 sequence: CASSLVDSEETQYF. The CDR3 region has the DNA TGTGCCAGCAGCTTGGTCGATTCGGAAGAGACCCAGTACTTC.

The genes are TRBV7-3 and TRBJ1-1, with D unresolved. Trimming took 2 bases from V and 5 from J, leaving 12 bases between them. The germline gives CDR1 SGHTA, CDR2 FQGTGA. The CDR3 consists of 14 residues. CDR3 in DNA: TGTGCCAGCAGCTTACTCTCCGGGAGTACTGAAGCTTTCTTT. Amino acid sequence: CASSLLSGSTEAFF.

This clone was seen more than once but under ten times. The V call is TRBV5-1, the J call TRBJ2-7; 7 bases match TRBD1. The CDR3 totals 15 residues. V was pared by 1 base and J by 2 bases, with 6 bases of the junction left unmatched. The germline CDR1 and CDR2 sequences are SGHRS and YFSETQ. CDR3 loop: CASSLSGQDTYEQYF. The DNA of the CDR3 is TGCGCCAGCAGCTTGTCTGGACAGGACACCTACGAGCAGTACTTC. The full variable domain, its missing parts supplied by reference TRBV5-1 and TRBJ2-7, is KAGVTQTPRYLIKTRGQQVTLSCSPISGHRSVSWYQQTPGQGLQFLFEYFSETQRNKGNFPGRFSGRQFSNSRSEMNVSTLELGDSALYLCASSLSGQDTYEQYFGPGTRLTVT.

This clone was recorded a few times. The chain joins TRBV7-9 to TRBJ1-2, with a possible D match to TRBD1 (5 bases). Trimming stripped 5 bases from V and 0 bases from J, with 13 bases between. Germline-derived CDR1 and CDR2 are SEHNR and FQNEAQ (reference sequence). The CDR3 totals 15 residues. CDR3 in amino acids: CASSPTVGANYGYTF. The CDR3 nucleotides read TGTGCCAGCAGCCCGACAGTTGGAGCTAACTATGGCTACACCTTC.

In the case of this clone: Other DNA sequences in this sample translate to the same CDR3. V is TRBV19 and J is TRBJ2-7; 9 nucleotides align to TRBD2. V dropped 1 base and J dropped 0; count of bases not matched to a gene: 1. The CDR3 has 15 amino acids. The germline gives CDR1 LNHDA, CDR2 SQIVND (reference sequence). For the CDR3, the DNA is TGTGCCAGTAGTATAGGTAGCGGGAGCTCCTACGAGCAGTACTTC. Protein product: CASSIGSGSSYEQYF.

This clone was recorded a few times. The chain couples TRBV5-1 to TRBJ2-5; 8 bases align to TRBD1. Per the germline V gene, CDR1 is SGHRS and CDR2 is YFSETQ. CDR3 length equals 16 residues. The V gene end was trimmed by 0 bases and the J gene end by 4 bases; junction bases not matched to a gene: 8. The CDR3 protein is CASSLAQAQGVETQYF. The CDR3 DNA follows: TGCGCCAGCAGCTTGGCACAGGCACAGGGGGTAGAGACCCAGTACTTC.

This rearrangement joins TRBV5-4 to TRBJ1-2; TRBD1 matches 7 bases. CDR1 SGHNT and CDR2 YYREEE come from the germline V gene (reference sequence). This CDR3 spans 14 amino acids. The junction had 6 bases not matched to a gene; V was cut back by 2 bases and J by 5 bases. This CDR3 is CASSLIQGQYGYTF. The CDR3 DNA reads TGTGCCAGCAGCTTAATTCAGGGACAGTATGGCTACACCTTC. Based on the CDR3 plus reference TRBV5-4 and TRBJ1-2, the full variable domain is ETGVTQSPTHLIKTRGQQVTLRCSSQSGHNTVSWYQQALGQGPQFIFQYYREEENGRGNFPPRFSGLQFPNYSSELNVNALELDDSALYLCASSLIQGQYGYTFGSGTRLTVV.

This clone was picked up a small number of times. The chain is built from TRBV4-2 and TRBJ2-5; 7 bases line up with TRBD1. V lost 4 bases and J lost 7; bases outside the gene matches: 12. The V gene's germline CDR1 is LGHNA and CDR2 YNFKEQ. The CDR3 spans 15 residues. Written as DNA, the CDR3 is TGTGCCAGCAGCCTTACCGGGACAGACATTGGGACCCAGTACTTC. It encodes CASSLTGTDIGTQYF.

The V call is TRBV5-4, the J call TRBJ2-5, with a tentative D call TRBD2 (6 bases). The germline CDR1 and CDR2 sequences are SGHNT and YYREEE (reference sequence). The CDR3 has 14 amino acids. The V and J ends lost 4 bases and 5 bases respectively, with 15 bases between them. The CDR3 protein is CASSVGLPVETQYF. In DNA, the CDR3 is TGTGCCAGCAGCGTGGGACTGCCCGTTGAGACCCAGTACTTC.